The rows below give T cell receptor beta chains drawn from one sample of a study of T cells in Graves' hyperthyroidism and ophthalmopathy. TCRdb independently ran MiXCR on the multiplex PCR reads; one entry per CDR3 protein. Among around 700,000 distinct CDR3 sequences, roughly a third were seen once, and the ten largest hold around 30%. Material for sequencing was blood. The receptors here all came from a woman aged 40 to 55 with Graves' hyperthyroidism. CDR3s include the opening cysteine and the closing phenylalanine or tryptophan. A D gene is named only where the DNA matches it firmly. Size values are once, few and many counts, or a class for expanded clones, and some rows have none.

V: TRBV6-5; J: TRBJ1-5; D: -; size: -; CDR3: CASRPESNQPQHF; DNA: TGTGCCAGCAGGCCGGAGAGCAATCAGCCCCAGCATTTT
V: TRBV7-9; J: TRBJ1-2; D: -; size: many; CDR3: CASSFYREISDYGYTF; DNA: TGTGCCAGCAGCTTTTACAGGGAGATCTCGGACTATGGCTACACCTTC
V: TRBV7-2; J: TRBJ1-1; D: -; size: many; CDR3: CASSPQMNTEAFF; DNA: TGTGCCAGCAGCCCACAAATGAACACTGAAGCTTTCTTT
V: TRBV28; J: TRBJ1-2; D: -; size: -; CDR3: CASSRTWGYTF; DNA: TGTGCCAGCAGCCGAACTTGGGGCTACACCTTC
V: TRBV9; J: TRBJ2-7; D: -; size: many; CDR3: CASSVSGSLDEQYF; DNA: TGTGCCAGCAGCGTTTCGGGATCGTTGGACGAGCAGTACTTC
V: TRBV20-1; J: TRBJ1-1; D: -; size: many; CDR3: CSAESSGDTEAFF; DNA: TGCAGTGCTGAATCGTCGGGAGACACTGAAGCTTTCTTT
V: TRBV20-1; J: TRBJ1-5; D: -; size: many; CDR3: CSARVWGDGNQPQHF; DNA: TGCAGTGCTAGAGTTTGGGGGGACGGTAATCAGCCCCAGCATTTT
V: TRBV29-1; J: TRBJ1-2; D: -; size: -; CDR3: CSVAFENYGYTF; DNA: TGCAGCGTTGCGTTCGAGAACTATGGCTACACCTTC
V: TRBV28; J: TRBJ2-7; D: -; size: many; CDR3: CASSIIRDEQYF; DNA: TGTGCCAGCAGCATTATTAGAGACGAGCAGTACTTC
V: TRBV10-3; J: TRBJ1-4; D: -; size: few; CDR3: CASSNRQAGDEKLFF; DNA: TGTGCCAGCAGTAACCGACAGGCCGGGGATGAAAAACTGTTTTTT
V: TRBV29-1; J: TRBJ2-7; D: -; size: many; CDR3: CSVEDRGSYEQYF; DNA: TGCAGCGTTGAAGATCGCGGCAGTTACGAGCAGTACTTC
V: TRBV7-9; J: TRBJ1-2; D: -; size: many; CDR3: CASSLAGGYGYTF; DNA: TGTGCCAGCAGCTTAGCCGGGGGGTATGGCTACACCTTC
V: TRBV20-1; J: TRBJ2-5; D: TRBD1; size: many; CDR3: CSATGDSLQETQYF; DNA: TGCAGTGCTACAGGGGACAGCCTCCAAGAGACCCAGTACTTC
V: TRBV7-9; J: TRBJ1-1; D: -; size: few; CDR3: CASSLTQTNTEAFF; DNA: TGTGCCAGCAGCTTAACTCAGACGAACACTGAAGCTTTCTTT
V: TRBV9; J: TRBJ1-4; D: -; size: many; CDR3: CASSSSGRDNEKLFF; DNA: TGTGCCAGCAGCTCGAGTGGGCGTGATAATGAAAAACTGTTTTTT
V: TRBV4-1; J: TRBJ1-4; D: -; size: few; CDR3: CASSPRVQEKLFF; DNA: TGCGCCAGCAGCCCCAGGGTACAGGAAAAACTGTTTTTT
V: TRBV5-4; J: TRBJ2-7; D: -; size: few; CDR3: CASSPPGGPYEQYF; DNA: TGTGCCAGCAGCCCCCCGGGGGGCCCCTACGAGCAGTACTTC
V: TRBV7-9; J: TRBJ1-1; D: -; size: -; CDR3: CASSIGTNTEAFF; DNA: TGTGCCAGCTCCATCGGGACGAACACTGAAGCTTTCTTT
V: TRBV19; J: TRBJ1-2; D: -; size: -; CDR3: CASSFPGTQDGYTF; DNA: TGTGCCAGCAGTTTCCCCGGGACCCAGGATGGCTACACCTTC